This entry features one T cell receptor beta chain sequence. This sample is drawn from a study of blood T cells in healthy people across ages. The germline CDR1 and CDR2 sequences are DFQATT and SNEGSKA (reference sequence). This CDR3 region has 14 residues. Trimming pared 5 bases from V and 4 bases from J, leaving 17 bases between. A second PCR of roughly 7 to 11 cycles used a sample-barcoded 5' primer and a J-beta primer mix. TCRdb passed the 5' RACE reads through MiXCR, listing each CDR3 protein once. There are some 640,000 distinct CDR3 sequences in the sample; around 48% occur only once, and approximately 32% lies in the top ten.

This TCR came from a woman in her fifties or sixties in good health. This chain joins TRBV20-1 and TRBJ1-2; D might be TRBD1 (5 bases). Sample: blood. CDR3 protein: CSAGPGTAAYGYTF. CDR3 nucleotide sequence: TGCAGTGCTGGACCCGGGACGGCCGCCTATGGCTACACCTTC.